The 24 T cell receptor beta chains listed next were all sequenced from one sample in a study of T-cell memory formation after mild COVID-19. TCRdb re-called the 5' RACE reads with MiXCR, one entry per CDR3 protein. The sample contains about 49,000 distinct CDR3 sequences, roughly 7% of which appear only once. Sequencing was done on a sample of PBMCs or a T cell subset sorted from them (not recorded which). The receptor set was obtained from a man aged 18 to 29 who had mild COVID-19 (a few samples of this study predate the infection). Cell type and time point are not known.

This clonotype was counted between two and nine times. The V and J genes are TRBV3-1 and TRBJ2-3, with TRBD2 as a possible D gene (6 bases). Looked up from germline, CDR1 is LGHDT and CDR2 is YNNKEL (reference sequence). V lost 0 bases and J lost 5, with 27 bases in between. The CDR3 contains 20 residues. This CDR3 reads CASSQDLRISPGRGRDTQYF. The CDR3 DNA is TGTGCCAGCAGCCAAGATCTCCGAATCTCTCCGGGGCGGGGCAGAGATACGCAGTATTTT.

In its sample, this clonotype was seen many times. The chain links TRBV4-2 to TRBJ2-2; tentatively, D is TRBD2 (5 bases). V was clipped by 0 bases and J by 6 bases, with 8 bases between them. The CDR3 loop spans 14 amino acids. Looked up from germline, CDR1 is LGHNA and CDR2 is YNFKEQ. The CDR3 nucleotides read TGTGCCAGCAGCCAAGAGCTAGCAGCCGGGGAGCTGTTTTTT. Translated: CASSQELAAGELFF.

This clonotype occurred a few times. The V gene is TRBV12-3 or TRBV12-4, the J gene TRBJ1-5, with a tentative D call TRBD1 (6 bases). The CDR3 extends over 16 amino acids. Trimming removed 8 bases at V and 0 bases at J, with 17 bases between. CDR3 amino acids: CASGKGGELSNQPQHF. For the CDR3, the DNA is TGTGCCAGCGGGAAGGGGGGGGAACTTAGCAATCAGCCCCAGCATTTT.

This clonotype showed up just a few times. The genes are TRBV12-3 or TRBV12-4 and TRBJ2-3; D call uncertain. Trimming cost V 7 bases and J 9 bases, with 11 bases left between them. The CDR3 covers 11 residues. The CDR3 spells CASMARATQYF. The CDR3 DNA follows: TGTGCCAGCATGGCTAGGGCGACGCAGTATTTT.

This clonotype turned up a few times. CDR3 in DNA: TGTGCCAGCAGGAGGAGGTCTATTCCCCTCTTCTCTGGGGCCAACGTCCTGACTTTC. This codes for CASRRRSIPLFSGANVLTF. This rearrangement joins TRBV2 to TRBJ2-6; weak D call: TRBD2 (5 bases). In germline, CDR1 is SNHLY, CDR2 FYNNEI. V was cut by 6 bases and J by 0 bases, with 21 bases left in between. This CDR3 is 19 amino acids long.

The rearrangement links TRBV11-1 to TRBJ2-1, with D unresolved. CDR3 length: 14 amino acids. The V end lost 5 bases, the J end lost 6 bases, and 14 bases lay between the germline ends. Germline values: CDR1 SGHAT, CDR2 FQDESV (reference sequence). The chain's CDR3 is CASSRRTPANEQFF. The CDR3 DNA follows: TGTGCCAGCAGCCGTCGCACTCCGGCCAATGAGCAGTTCTTC.

This clonotype was observed at least ten times. The V gene is TRBV4-2, the J gene TRBJ2-5; 8 nucleotides match TRBD2. CDR1 LGHNA and CDR2 YNFKEQ come from the germline V gene. V shed 0 bases, J shed 5 bases, and the junction held 5 bases outside the gene matches. This CDR3 has 15 residues. Written as DNA, the CDR3 is TGTGCCAGCAGCCAAGATAGCGGGGTCGGCGAGACCCAGTACTTC. The encoded protein is CASSQDSGVGETQYF.

The V gene is TRBV2, the J gene TRBJ2-3; weak D call: TRBD1 (6 bases). The CDR3 is 13 residues long. The germline CDR1 and CDR2 sequences are SNHLY and FYNNEI. V was clipped by 11 bases and J by 5 bases, with 17 bases between them. CDR3 nucleotides: TGTGCCGGACACAGGGCCGGGAAAGATACGCAGTATTTT. As protein: CAGHRAGKDTQYF. The variable domain in full, with the rest retrieved from reference TRBV2 and TRBJ2-3, is EPEVTQTPSHQVTQMGQEVILRCVPISNHLYFYWYRQILGQKVEFLVSFYNNEISEKSEIFDDQFSVERPDGSNFTLKIRSTKLEDSAMYFCAGHRAGKDTQYFGPGTRLTVL.

The rearrangement joins TRBV28 to TRBJ2-3, with 10 bases that match TRBD1. The ends lost 9 bases at V and 6 bases at J; junction bases unmatched: 9. Germline V lookup: CDR1 MDHEN, CDR2 SYDVKM. This CDR3 is 14 amino acids long. Here the CDR3 DNA reads TGTGCCAGTTTCTCCGGGACAGGGGCCGATACGCAGTATTTT. Translated: CASFSGTGADTQYF.

This chain links TRBV7-2 with TRBJ1-5; D ambiguous. The germline CDR1 and CDR2 sequences are SGHTA and FQGNSA. V was trimmed by 1 base and J by 4 bases, leaving 11 bases between them. CDR3 length: 15 amino acids. CDR3: CASSLDGGMNQPQHF. The CDR3, as DNA: TGTGCCAGCAGCTTAGACGGCGGAATGAATCAGCCCCAGCATTTT. The whole variable domain, filled in from reference TRBV7-2 and TRBJ1-5, reads GAGVSQSPSNKVTEKGKDVELRCDPISGHTALYWYRQSLGQGLEFLIYFQGNSAPDKSGLPSDRFSAERTGGSVSTLTIQRTQQEDSAVYLCASSLDGGMNQPQHFGDGTRLSIL.

The sample holds a few counts of this clonotype. The rearrangement joins TRBV2 to TRBJ2-5; D is unclear. V shed 4 bases and J shed 2 bases, with 8 bases lying between them. Germline lookup yields CDR1 SNHLY and CDR2 FYNNEI. The CDR3 length is 13 residues. CDR3 sequence: CASSVQWQETQYF. CDR3 nucleotide sequence: TGTGCCAGCAGTGTCCAGTGGCAAGAGACCCAGTACTTC. The complete variable domain, with remaining parts taken from reference TRBV2 and TRBJ2-5, reads EPEVTQTPSHQVTQMGQEVILRCVPISNHLYFYWYRQILGQKVEFLVSFYNNEISEKSEIFDDQFSVERPDGSNFTLKIRSTKLEDSAMYFCASSVQWQETQYFGPGTRLLVL.

This clonotype showed up many times. This CDR3 is CASSSRLPVTDTQYF. The CDR3 nucleotides are TGTGCCAGCAGCTCCCGACTGCCAGTCACAGATACGCAGTATTTT. The chain couples TRBV7-9 to TRBJ2-3; D is ambiguous. Trimming removed 4 bases from V and 2 bases from J, with 13 bases in between. This CDR3 has 15 residues. CDR1 and CDR2 (germline): SEHNR, FQNEAQ (reference sequence).

This clonotype has a count of ten or more. The J gene is TRBJ1-2, the V gene TRBV2; perhaps TRBD1 as D (5 bases). From germline, CDR1 is SNHLY and CDR2 FYNNEI. The CDR3 consists of 14 residues. V shed 5 bases and J shed 8 bases, with 18 bases lying between them. The CDR3 DNA reads TGTGCCAGCAGTCCGACGGGGGTGGCGGGCGGCTACACCTTC. The encoded protein is CASSPTGVAGGYTF.

In its sample, this clonotype was seen a few times. V is TRBV20-1 and J is TRBJ1-2; TRBD1 matches at 8 bases. With 1 base clipped from V and 2 bases from J, the junction kept 6 bases outside the gene matches. Germline V gives CDR1 DFQATT, CDR2 SNEGSKA (reference sequence). The CDR3 contains 15 residues. CDR3 DNA: TGCAGTGCTAGAGGAGGGACAGGAGCAAACTATGGCTACACCTTC. Translated, it gives CSARGGTGANYGYTF.

This clonotype has a count of ten or more. The rearrangement joins TRBV5-1 to TRBJ2-7; D tentatively fits TRBD1 or TRBD2 (5 bases each). Germline V gene data show CDR1 as SGHRS and CDR2 as YFSETQ. Trimming shortened V by 4 bases and J by 0 bases, and 11 bases separated the two germline ends. The CDR3 is 14 amino acids. CDR3 DNA sequence: TGCGCCAGCAGCCTATCAGGGAGCTCCTACGAGCAGTACGTC. Its translation is CASSLSGSSYEQYV.

This clonotype was seen only a few times. The V and J genes are TRBV10-1 and TRBJ2-3; 9 bases align to TRBD2. With 2 bases clipped from V and 3 bases from J, the junction kept 0 bases outside the gene matches. The CDR3 has 14 residues. Germline lookup yields CDR1 WNHNN and CDR2 SYGVQD (reference sequence). This CDR3 is CASSEGLATDTQYF. In nucleotides, the CDR3 is TGCGCCAGCAGTGAGGGACTAGCGACAGATACGCAGTATTTT.

CDR3 sequence reads: CASSLGGASGNTIYF. In DNA form, the CDR3 reads TGTGCCAGCAGTTTAGGGGGCGCCTCGGGAAACACCATATATTTT. V usage is TRBV28 and J usage is TRBJ1-3; perhaps TRBD1 as D (6 bases). V lost 2 bases, J lost 4 bases, and 12 bases lay in between. CDR1 and CDR2 (germline): MDHEN, SYDVKM. The CDR3 covers 15 residues.

This clonotype has a handful of counts. This chain connects TRBV7-8 to TRBJ1-1; a possible D gene is TRBD1 (5 bases). The CDR3 spans 12 residues. Trimming removed 5 bases from V and 6 bases from J, with 10 bases in between. Germline lookup yields CDR1 SGHVS and CDR2 FQNEAQ. DNA of the CDR3: TGTGCCAGCAGCGTTGACAGATCTGAAGCTTTCTTT. Protein sequence: CASSVDRSEAFF.

This clonotype was recorded many times. This chain uses TRBV20-1 with TRBJ2-2, with no clear D. The CDR3 is 13 amino acids. Trimming took 2 bases from V and 7 from J, leaving 11 bases between them. Germline V lookup: CDR1 DFQATT, CDR2 SNEGSKA (reference sequence). CDR3: CSARLTASGELFF. DNA for the CDR3: TGCAGTGCTAGATTGACCGCTAGCGGGGAGCTGTTTTTT.

The chain links TRBV5-4 to TRBJ2-2; no firm D call. CDR1 and CDR2 from the germline V gene are SGHNT and YYREEE (reference sequence). V gave up 3 bases and J gave up 0 bases, with 9 bases separating them. CDR3 length: 15 residues. The CDR3 protein is CASSSEVANTGELFF. The CDR3 nucleotides are TGTGCCAGCAGCTCCGAGGTCGCGAACACCGGGGAGCTGTTTTTT.

A few counts support this clonotype. The V gene is TRBV14, the J gene TRBJ2-7; D ambiguous. This CDR3 has 14 amino acids. In germline, CDR1 is SGHDN, CDR2 FVKESK. The germline V and J ends were trimmed by 0 bases and 3 bases, with 9 bases remaining between them. The CDR3 protein is CASSQDRAVYEQYF. The CDR3, as DNA: TGTGCCAGCAGCCAAGACCGCGCGGTCTACGAGCAGTACTTC. Full variable domain (outside the CDR3, taken from reference TRBV14 and TRBJ2-7): EAGVTQFPSHSVIEKGQTVTLRCDPISGHDNLYWYRRVMGKEIKFLLHFVKESKQDESGMPNNRFLAERTGGTYSTLKVQPAELEDSGVYFCASSQDRAVYEQYFGPGTRLTVT.

This clonotype has just a few counts. The chain employs TRBV10-3 and TRBJ2-7; the D gene is possibly TRBD1 (5 bases). V was shortened by 3 bases and J by 0 bases, with 9 bases between the two germline ends. This CDR3 is built from 14 residues. CDR1 is ENHRY and CDR2 is SYGVKD in the germline V gene. The CDR3 protein is CAISEDRNSYEQYF. CDR3 sequence (DNA): TGTGCCATCAGTGAAGACAGAAACTCCTACGAGCAGTACTTC.

Ten or more counts support this clonotype. This chain links TRBV3-2 with TRBJ2-5. TRBV3-2 is classified as a pseudogene. CDR3 size: 12 residues. CDR3 amino acids: CASTLFGETQYF. CDR3 coding DNA: TGTGCCAGCACCCTTTTCGGAGAGACCCAGTACTTC.

This clonotype was found many times. The V and J genes are TRBV20-1 and TRBJ1-1; the match to TRBD1 covers 8 bases. V lost 1 base, J lost 3 bases, and 1 base stayed unmatched. The CDR3 spans 13 residues. Germline V gene data show CDR1 as DFQATT and CDR2 as SNEGSKA (reference sequence). CDR3 coding DNA: TGCAGTGCTAGAGCCAGGGGGCACACTGAAGCTTTCTTT. This gives the protein CSARARGHTEAFF.